Presented here are 21 T cell receptor beta chains from one specimen sequenced in a study of CXCR3-negative and CXCR3-positive naive CD8 T cells. The study, taken as a whole, reports: When CXCR3-positive naive cells were set against CXCR3-negative naive cells, the former had more hydrophobic TRB CDR3s.

UMI-labeled 5' RACE TRB cDNA libraries were prepared from the cells. TCRdb re-analyzed the 5' RACE reads; it lists each CDR3 protein once, without DNA. The sample is made up of approximately 59,000 distinct CDR3 sequences, and the top ten hold approximately 0.71% of it. No antigen has been assigned to these receptors. Sequencing was carried out using naive CXCR3+ CD8+ T cells from blood. Subset meaning: CD45RO-CCR7+CD27+CD95- naive CD8+ T cells expressing CXCR3 (TNR3+). The receptor source for this set is a human donor in good health. Some clones in this sample may be carry-over from other donors' samples.

The genes are TRBV29-1 and TRBJ2-7. The CDR3 length is 14 residues. From germline, CDR1 is SQVTM and CDR2 ANQGSEA. CDR3 sequence: CSVEDGVSSYEQYF.

CDR3 amino acids: CASSVAGAGDEQYF. This rearrangement joins TRBV9 to TRBJ2-7; the D gene TCRdb calls, TRBD1, cannot be checked with no DNA. This CDR3 has 14 residues. Germline V CDR1 and CDR2: SGDLS, YYNGEE.

This sequence joins TRBV7-2 and TRBJ2-1; the D call of TRBD1 rests on TCRdb alone, since no DNA is present to check it. The CDR3 consists of 15 residues. CDR1 SGHTA and CDR2 FQGNSA come from the germline V gene. CDR3 residues: CASSGGAGAPNEQFF.

The CDR3 sequence: CASSGPRSGEQYF. V is TRBV6-6 and J is TRBJ2-7; the D call from TCRdb, TRBD2, cannot be confirmed without DNA. The germline gives CDR1 MNHNY, CDR2 SVGAGI (reference sequence). CDR3 length equals 13 residues.

The rearrangement links TRBV27 to TRBJ2-7. Germline values: CDR1 MNHEY, CDR2 SMNVEV (reference sequence). The CDR3 runs 11 residues. CDR3 loop: CASSSPYEQYF.

The genes are TRBV15 and TRBJ2-6. The CDR3 contains 12 residues. Germline-derived CDR1 and CDR2 are LNHNV and YYDKDF (reference sequence). The CDR3 sequence: CAISTDYNVLTF. Full variable domain (outside the CDR3, taken from reference TRBV15 and TRBJ2-6): DAMVIQNPRYQVTQFGKPVTLSCSQTLNHNVMYWYQQKSSQAPKLLFHYYDKDFNNEADTPDNFQSRRPNTSFCFLDIRSPGLGDTAMYLCAISTDYNVLTFGAGSRLTVL.

The chain employs TRBV4-1 and TRBJ2-7; TCRdb indicates TRBD1, and absent DNA this call remains unverified. Germline CDR1 reads MGHRA; CDR2 reads YSYEKL. This CDR3 is built from 15 residues. The CDR3 loop reads CASSLDGGGWFEQYF.

The chain joins TRBV7-8 to TRBJ2-5; TCRdb names TRBD2, which stays unverified in the absence of DNA. Germline CDR1 reads SGHVS; CDR2 reads FQNEAQ. CDR3 length: 16 residues. CDR3 amino acids: CASSLVSGGAGETQYF.

This rearrangement joins TRBV7-9 to TRBJ1-1; TCRdb calls TRBD1, which cannot be checked without DNA. Germline CDR1 is SEHNR and CDR2 is FQNEAQ (reference sequence). The CDR3 is 13 amino acids. This CDR3 reads CASREGADTEAFF.

The chain carries TRBV7-2 and TRBJ2-3; absent DNA, TCRdb's TRBD2 call cannot be checked. CDR3 length: 16 amino acids. Germline lookup yields CDR1 SGHTA and CDR2 FQGNSA. CDR3 sequence reads: CASSSETGLVLREQYF.

The chain is built from TRBV11-2 and TRBJ2-7; TCRdb picks TRBD2, but there is no DNA to check that call. The CDR3 runs 15 residues. Germline lookup yields CDR1 SGHAT and CDR2 FQNNGV. Here the CDR3 reads CASSFEGRASYEQYF.

The rearrangement uses TRBV2 and TRBJ2-3; with no DNA, the TCRdb D assignment of TRBD2 cannot be verified. The CDR3 covers 14 residues. The germline CDR1 and CDR2 sequences are SNHLY and FYNNEI. The CDR3 sequence is CASRGTFSTDTQYF.

The chain recombines TRBV10-3 with TRBJ2-7; the TCRdb D gene call, TRBD1, has no DNA to confirm it. The CDR3 sequence is 12 residues long. Germline V lookup: CDR1 ENHRY, CDR2 SYGVKD. The CDR3 is CAMGVDSYEQYF.

The gene calls are TRBV19 and TRBJ2-2; absent DNA, TCRdb's TRBD1 call cannot be checked. The CDR3 runs 17 residues. Germline CDR1 and CDR2: LNHDA and SQIVND (reference sequence). The CDR3 here is CASIRLIGGFDTGELFF.

V is TRBV27 and J is TRBJ1-3. The CDR3 has 11 amino acids. Looked up from germline, CDR1 is MNHEY and CDR2 is SMNVEV (reference sequence). Here the CDR3 reads CASSYGNTIYF.

The chain recombines TRBV6-5 with TRBJ2-1. CDR3 length: 15 amino acids. Germline values: CDR1 MNHEY, CDR2 SVGAGI. Here the CDR3 reads CASSYEDSRINEQFF.

The chain has TRBV7-9 and TRBJ2-1; TCRdb indicates TRBD1, and absent DNA this call remains unverified. Germline CDR1 and CDR2: SEHNR and FQNEAQ (reference sequence). The CDR3 has 16 amino acids. CDR3 residues: CASSLDRGPSYNEQFF.

The chain is built from TRBV7-9 and TRBJ2-7; with no DNA, the TCRdb D assignment of TRBD1 cannot be verified. Germline CDR1 SEHNR, CDR2 FQNEAQ (reference sequence). The CDR3 totals 16 residues. CDR3 sequence: CASSPPSGILSYEQYF. Full variable domain (remainder filled in from reference TRBV7-9 and TRBJ2-7): DTGVSQNPRHKITKRGQNVTFRCDPISEHNRLYWYRQTLGQGPEFLTYFQNEAQLEKSRLLSDRFSAERPKGSFSTLEIQRTEQGDSAMYLCASSPPSGILSYEQYFGPGTRLTVT.

The chain couples TRBV7-9 to TRBJ1-1; TCRdb's D call of TRBD1 is untestable without DNA. CDR1 and CDR2 from the germline V gene are SEHNR and FQNEAQ (reference sequence). The CDR3 covers 13 residues. CDR3 amino acids: CASSLGQGAQAFF. The whole variable domain, remainder taken from reference TRBV7-9 and TRBJ1-1, is DTGVSQNPRHKITKRGQNVTFRCDPISEHNRLYWYRQTLGQGPEFLTYFQNEAQLEKSRLLSDRFSAERPKGSFSTLEIQRTEQGDSAMYLCASSLGQGAQAFFGQGTRLTVV.

The CDR3 loop reads CASSEGLRLAAPHNEQFF. V and J are TRBV25-1 and TRBJ2-1; absent DNA, TCRdb's TRBD2 call cannot be checked. Per the germline V gene, CDR1 is MGHDK and CDR2 is SYGVNS. The CDR3 is 18 residues long.

The V call is TRBV29-1, the J call TRBJ2-7; TCRdb selects TRBD1, and the lack of DNA leaves this call unchecked. Germline values: CDR1 SQVTM, CDR2 ANQGSEA. This CDR3 contains 14 residues. CDR3: CSVRWTGQPYEQYF.